A single sample is the source of the 17 T cell receptor beta chains below, sequenced in a study of blood T cell repertoires in COVID-19. The repertoire was sequenced with immunoSEQ multiplex PCR; TCRdb's copy has only in-frame clones and lacks some. The repertoire holds 250,000 or so clones, with 70% to 85% as singletons. The sample consisted of peripheral blood. Source of these receptors: a woman older than 75 with acute or convalescent COVID-19.

In DNA, the CDR3 is TGTGCCAGCAGTCCGGCGGAGGGGGCAGTTCAGCCCCAGCATTTT. This translates into CASSPAEGAVQPQHF. The chain employs TRBV28 and TRBJ1-5, with 7 bases fitting TRBD1. CDR3 length: 15 residues. Trimming took 5 bases from V and 6 from J; bases not matched to a gene: 10. CDR1 and CDR2 (germline): MDHEN, SYDVKM.

In its sample, this clone was seen a few times. This chain uses TRBV6-6 with TRBJ2-7; D perhaps matches TRBD2 (6 bases). This CDR3 is 16 amino acids long. With 6 bases removed from V and 1 base from J, the gap between germline ends came to 19 bases. CDR1 MNHNY and CDR2 SVGAGI come from the germline V gene (reference sequence). The CDR3 DNA follows: TGTGCCAGCAGAGGGACCGTAGCGGCCTTATCCTACGAGCAGTACTTC. The encoded protein is CASRGTVAALSYEQYF.

Regarding this clone: This sample includes further DNA sequences coding for the same CDR3. The V and J genes are TRBV11-2 and TRBJ2-7, with 7 positions matching TRBD1. The germline V gene encodes CDR1 SGHAT and CDR2 FQNNGV. This CDR3 spans 13 amino acids. The J segment lost 2 bases and the V segment lost 6 bases, leaving 4 bases of the junction unmatched. The chain's CDR3 is CASSRDSTYEQYF. The CDR3 coding sequence is TGTGCCAGCAGTCGGGACAGCACCTACGAGCAGTACTTC.

The chain combines TRBV6-4 with TRBJ2-7, with 8 bases identical to TRBD1. V shed 8 bases, J shed 0 bases, and the junction held 15 bases outside the gene matches. The CDR3 loop spans 17 amino acids. The germline gives CDR1 MRHNA, CDR2 SNTAGT. CDR3 coding DNA: TGTGCCAGCCCAGGGGGCCCCAAGCTAACCGTCTCCTACGAGCAGTACTTC. Its translation is CASPGGPKLTVSYEQYF.

The chain uses TRBV7-9 and TRBJ2-1, with D unresolved. Germline V gene data show CDR1 as SEHNR and CDR2 as FQNEAQ (reference sequence). The CDR3 is made up of 13 amino acids. Trimming stripped 7 bases from V and 9 bases from J, with 16 bases between. CDR3 bases: TGTGCCAGCACCCCGGATCCGACGGGTGAGCAGTTCTTC. Translation gives CASTPDPTGEQFF.

The J gene is TRBJ1-1, the V gene TRBV28; 9 bases agree with TRBD1. Per germline, CDR1 MDHEN and CDR2 SYDVKM. The CDR3 length is 14 residues. Germline trimming cut 6 bases from V and 6 bases from J; bases unmatched to any gene: 8. CDR3 sequence: CASRTHRGQAEAFF. DNA of the CDR3: TGTGCCAGCAGAACACACAGGGGGCAAGCTGAAGCTTTCTTT.

This clone has just one count. V is TRBV6-2 or TRBV6-3 and J is TRBJ2-2, with D uncertain. CDR1 MNHEY and CDR2 SVGEGT come from the germline V gene. This CDR3 contains 13 residues. The V and J ends lost 5 bases and 5 bases respectively, with 9 bases between them. CDR3 loop: CASSRESTGELFF. DNA of the CDR3: TGTGCCAGCAGTCGAGAGTCAACCGGGGAGCTGTTTTTT.

The chain joins TRBV19 to TRBJ2-1; 12 positions agree with TRBD2. Trimming removed 5 bases from V and 8 bases from J; junction bases left unmatched: 10. In germline, CDR1 is LNHDA, CDR2 SQIVND (reference sequence). The CDR3 length is 16 residues. CDR3 coding DNA: TGTGCCAGTAGTCTTCAGACTAGCGGGAGATTGTATGAGCAGTTCTTC. The encoded protein is CASSLQTSGRLYEQFF.

The chain uses TRBV9 and TRBJ1-6; 8 bases fit TRBD1. V trimming: 0 bases; J trimming: 11 bases; junction bases outside the gene matches: 7. Germline CDR1 reads SGDLS; CDR2 reads YYNGEE. There are 15 residues in the CDR3. The CDR3 bases are TGTGCCAGCAGCGTAGTTGACAGGGGTTCGGCACCCCTCCACTTT. Its protein product is CASSVVDRGSAPLHF.

The genes are TRBV7-2 and TRBJ1-5; 10 bases are shared with TRBD1. Looked up from germline, CDR1 is SGHTA and CDR2 is FQGNSA. Unmatched junction bases numbered 11, after V lost 2 bases and J lost 4 bases. This CDR3 spans 18 amino acids. The DNA for the CDR3 is TGTGCCAGCAGCTTACGGCCTGGGACAGGGGTGGATAATCAGCCCCAGCATTTT. Translation: CASSLRPGTGVDNQPQHF.

The V call is TRBV5-1, the J call TRBJ2-3; a weak D match, TRBD1 (5 bases). Trimming cost V 2 bases and J 2 bases, with 12 bases left between them. The CDR3 runs to 15 residues. CDR1 and CDR2 (germline): SGHRS, YFSETQ. The CDR3 bases are TGCGCCAGCAGCTTCGGGCAGGGATACACAGATACGCAGTATTTT. This encodes CASSFGQGYTDTQYF.

With respect to this clone: Other DNA sequences in the sample encode the same CDR3. This rearrangement joins TRBV7-9 to TRBJ1-1; TRBD1 is a possible D gene (6 bases). Germline V gives CDR1 SEHNR, CDR2 FQNEAQ (reference sequence). The CDR3 has 13 amino acids. The germline V and J ends were trimmed by 5 bases and 1 base, with 8 bases remaining between them. This CDR3 is CASSLGQNTEAFF. In DNA form, the CDR3 reads TGTGCCAGCAGCCTGGGACAGAACACTGAAGCTTTCTTT.

This chain joins TRBV27 and TRBJ2-1, with 9 bases fitting TRBD1. The V segment lost 6 bases and the J segment 2 bases; nucleotides outside the gene matches: 2. The CDR3 spans 14 residues. From germline, CDR1 is MNHEY and CDR2 SMNVEV (reference sequence). The CDR3 is CASRTGGPYNEQFF. In DNA, the CDR3 is TGTGCCAGCAGGACAGGGGGTCCCTACAATGAGCAGTTCTTC.

The table lists this clone with a few counts. The chain uses TRBV7-9 and TRBJ1-3; D unresolved. The CDR3 is 16 residues long. The V gene lost 3 bases and the J gene lost 4 bases, with 16 bases spanning the gap. The germline CDR1 and CDR2 sequences are SEHNR and FQNEAQ (reference sequence). CDR3 in amino acids: CASSFSSGLRGNTIYF. In DNA, the CDR3 is TGTGCCAGCAGCTTTTCGTCCGGACTTAGAGGAAACACCATATATTTT.

V usage is TRBV6-6 and J usage is TRBJ1-1, with TRBD1 matching 11 bases. CDR1 and CDR2 (germline): MNHNY, SVGAGI (reference sequence). The CDR3 totals 15 residues. The J segment lost 3 bases and the V segment lost 5 bases, leaving 5 bases of the junction unmatched. CDR3: CASSGQGAHDTEAFF. The CDR3 DNA reads as TGTGCCAGCAGTGGACAGGGGGCGCATGACACTGAAGCTTTCTTT.

The chain employs TRBV30 and TRBJ1-5; 7 bases match TRBD1. Losses at the gene ends were 1 base for V and 9 bases for J; bases not matched to a gene: 9. There are 14 residues in the CDR3. Germline V CDR1 and CDR2: GTSNPN, SVGIG (reference sequence). CDR3 amino acids: CAWSGQGERVPQHF. Here the CDR3 DNA reads TGTGCCTGGAGTGGACAGGGTGAAAGGGTGCCCCAGCATTTT.

The rearrangement joins TRBV6-5 to TRBJ2-5; 8 bases line up with TRBD2. Per the germline V gene, CDR1 is MNHEY and CDR2 is SVGAGI. CDR3 length: 16 amino acids. V lost 0 bases to trimming and J lost 1 base; unmatched junction nucleotides: 4. This CDR3 is CASSYSVAGGQETQYF. In DNA, the CDR3 is TGTGCCAGCAGTTACTCGGTGGCGGGAGGCCAAGAGACCCAGTACTTC.